Listed below are T cell receptor beta chains from one sample, sequenced in a study of T cells in Graves' hyperthyroidism and ophthalmopathy. From the multiplex PCR reads, TCRdb called clonotypes with MiXCR, one entry per CDR3 protein. This sample has 500,000 to 650,000 distinct CDR3 sequences, with about 45% found just once. The sample consisted of peripheral blood or thyroid tissue (not recorded which). The receptors shown here come from an adult woman with Graves' disease, either hyperthyroidism or ophthalmopathy (not recorded which). CDR3s include the opening cysteine and the closing phenylalanine or tryptophan. Each record gives: J gene, clone size, D gene, V gene, CDR3 DNA, CDR3 protein. A D gene is named only where the DNA matches it firmly. Clone size is shown for a subset of rows, as once, few, many or a class of expanded clone.

TRBJ1-2 | . | . | TRBV20-1 | TGCAGTGCTAGACAGGACCAATATGGCTACACCTTC | CSARQDQYGYTF
TRBJ1-5 | . | . | TRBV7-9 | TGTGCCAGCAGCCCCCCGGGAGGCGCGGATCAGCCCCAGCATTTT | CASSPPGGADQPQHF
TRBJ1-4 | many | . | TRBV2 | TGTGCCAGCCGACAACCCGGGGACGCAACTAATGAAAAACTGTTTTTT | CASRQPGDATNEKLFF
TRBJ2-1 | . | . | TRBV10-3 | TGTGCCATCAGTGACAGCGGAGATCCCTACAATGAGCAGTTCTTC | CAISDSGDPYNEQFF
TRBJ1-4 | . | . | TRBV4-2 | TGTGCCAGCAGCCAAGCTGGGTCGGGGAGTGAAAAACTGTTTTTT | CASSQAGSGSEKLFF
TRBJ1-5 | many | . | TRBV9 | TGTGCCAGCAGCCCCCAGGGTTCAGGGGCTCAGCCCCAGCATTTT | CASSPQGSGAQPQHF
TRBJ1-5 | many | TRBD1 | TRBV29-1 | TGCAGCGTTCTGGGGACAGGACCTCAGCCCCAGCATTTT | CSVLGTGPQPQHF
TRBJ1-2 | many | . | TRBV20-1 | TGCAGTGCTAGTTCGGGGCAGAGTTATGGCTACACCTTC | CSASSGQSYGYTF
TRBJ2-5 | once | . | TRBV7-9 | TGTGCCAGCAGCTTAGTGGGCAGGGGTGGCCAAGAGACCCAGTACTTC | CASSLVGRGGQETQYF
TRBJ2-5 | many | . | TRBV6-6 | TGTGCCAGCAGTTCACGGATCTACGGGGAACAAGAGACCCAGTACTTC | CASSSRIYGEQETQYF
TRBJ2-2 | few | . | TRBV7-8 | TGTGCCAGCAGCTTCAGGTCGGCAGTCTACACCGGGGAGCTGTTTTTT | CASSFRSAVYTGELFF
TRBJ2-5 | . | TRBD1 | TRBV15 | TGTGCCACCGCCCCGGACAGGATGGGCAATCAGCCCCAGTACTTC | CATAPDRMGNQPQYF
TRBJ1-1 | many | . | TRBV29-1 | TGCAGCGTTACCTCACAGGGGAACACTGAAGCTTTCTTT | CSVTSQGNTEAFF
TRBJ2-5 | . | . | TRBV15 | TGTGCCACCAGCTCAACAAAAGGGGGGGCCCAACAAGAGACCCAGTACTTC | CATSSTKGGAQQETQYF
TRBJ1-1 | . | TRBD1 | TRBV2 | TGTGCCAGCAATCCACAGGGGAGTGGGACTGAAGCTTTCTTT | CASNPQGSGTEAFF
TRBJ2-2 | many | . | TRBV9 | TGTGCCAGCAGCGTAGGAAGTAGGGGTATACGGTACACCGGGGAGCTGTTTTTT | CASSVGSRGIRYTGELFF
TRBJ1-5 | few | . | TRBV19 | TGTGCCAGCCAGCCCCCGGGGAATCAGCCCCAGCATTTT | CASQPPGNQPQHF
TRBJ2-5 | many | . | TRBV7-2 | TGTGCCAGCAGCTTAGGACATGAGACCCAGTACTTC | CASSLGHETQYF
TRBJ2-3 | few | . | TRBV5-5 | TGTGCCAGCAGCTTGGGGCTTTCAGGGGATACGCAGTATTTT | CASSLGLSGDTQYF
TRBJ2-5 | . | . | TRBV19 | TGTGCCAGTAGTACGCTACCAGCTAAAGAGACCCAGTACTTC | CASSTLPAKETQYF
TRBJ1-4 | . | . | TRBV15 | TGTGCCAGCAGTGACCATTCCGAAAAACTGTTTTTT | CASSDHSEKLFF
TRBJ2-7 | few | . | TRBV19 | TGTGCCAGTAGTATCCAGACCGGGACCGACGAGCAGTACTTC | CASSIQTGTDEQYF
TRBJ1-1 | . | . | TRBV7-9 | TGTGCCAGCAGCCAAACAGGGTTGAACACTGAAGCTTTCTTT | CASSQTGLNTEAFF
TRBJ1-3 | . | TRBD1 | TRBV7-9 | TGTGCCAGCAGCTTAGAGCGAGGACAGGGCGCCAGGAGATCTGGAAACACCATATATTTT | CASSLERGQGARRSGNTIYF
TRBJ1-1 | . | TRBD1 | TRBV10-3 | TGTGCCACCTCACAGGGGGCCGAAGCTTTCTTT | CATSQGAEAFF
TRBJ2-6 | many | TRBD1 | TRBV7-9 | TGTGCCAGCAGCTTGACAGGGACTGGGGCCAACGTCCTGACTTTC | CASSLTGTGANVLTF
TRBJ2-7 | . | . | TRBV4-1 | TGCGCCAGCAGCCAAGCCGACAGGCCCCCCTACGAGCAGTACTTC | CASSQADRPPYEQYF
TRBJ1-1 | once | . | TRBV7-2 | TGTGCCAGCAGCCCTCGAAGGTGGATTTGGAACACTGAAGCTTTCTTT | CASSPRRWIWNTEAFF
TRBJ1-2 | . | TRBD1 | TRBV29-1 | TGCAGCTCCGACAGGGCCAACTATGGCTACACCTTC | CSSDRANYGYTF
TRBJ1-6 | many | . | TRBV5-1 | TGCGCCAGCAGCTCTGGGGGGGCCTCACCCCTCCACTTT | CASSSGGASPLHF
TRBJ1-6 | . | . | TRBV2 | TGTGCCAGCAGTGAACAGGGGCCCAATAATTCACCCCTCCACTTT | CASSEQGPNNSPLHF
TRBJ1-1 | few | . | TRBV7-2 | TGTGCCAGCAGCTTAGCTGGGGTGTTGAACACTGAAGCTTTCTTT | CASSLAGVLNTEAFF
TRBJ1-2 | . | . | TRBV20-1 | TGCAGTGCTAGAGAGGATGGGTATGGCTACACCTTC | CSAREDGYGYTF
TRBJ1-5 | . | TRBD1 | TRBV6-1 | TGTGCCATCCGCGCGACAGGGGGCAGCCAGCCCCAGCATTTT | CAIRATGGSQPQHF
TRBJ2-7 | many | . | TRBV5-1 | TGCGCCAGCAGCTTTTCAGGGTCGGAGCAGTACTTC | CASSFSGSEQYF
TRBJ1-2 | . | . | TRBV30 | TGTGCCTGGAGCGCTGGACGGTCCTTAGGAGGCTACACCTTC | CAWSAGRSLGGYTF
TRBJ1-1 | many | . | TRBV10-3 | TGTGCCATCAATGGGGGAAGGGACACTGAAGCTTTCTTT | CAINGGRDTEAFF
TRBJ2-5 | . | . | TRBV20-1 | TGCAGTGCTACCGACAGGCACGAGACCCAGTACTTC | CSATDRHETQYF
TRBJ2-7 | . | TRBD2 | TRBV4-3 | TGCGCCAGCAGCCCAAGGACTAGCAGGAGGTCCTACGAGCAGTACTTC | CASSPRTSRRSYEQYF
TRBJ2-7 | many | . | TRBV3-1 | TGTGCCAGCAGCCAAGAGGGGTACGAGCAGTACTTC | CASSQEGYEQYF
TRBJ1-5 | many | . | TRBV19 | TGTGCCAGTAGCGAGCCCGGGACAACCAATCAGCCCCAGCATTTT | CASSEPGTTNQPQHF
TRBJ2-7 | . | . | TRBV7-9 | TGTGCCAGTACTAGACACCATACCCACTCCTACGAGCAGTACTTC | CASTRHHTHSYEQYF
TRBJ1-5 | many | TRBD1 | TRBV2 | TGTGCCAGCAGCCCCCGGACAGGGCGGGATCAGCCCCAGCATTTT | CASSPRTGRDQPQHF
TRBJ1-4 | few | TRBD1 | TRBV2 | TGTGCCAGCAGTGACTACAGGGGGGAAAAACTGTTTTTT | CASSDYRGEKLFF